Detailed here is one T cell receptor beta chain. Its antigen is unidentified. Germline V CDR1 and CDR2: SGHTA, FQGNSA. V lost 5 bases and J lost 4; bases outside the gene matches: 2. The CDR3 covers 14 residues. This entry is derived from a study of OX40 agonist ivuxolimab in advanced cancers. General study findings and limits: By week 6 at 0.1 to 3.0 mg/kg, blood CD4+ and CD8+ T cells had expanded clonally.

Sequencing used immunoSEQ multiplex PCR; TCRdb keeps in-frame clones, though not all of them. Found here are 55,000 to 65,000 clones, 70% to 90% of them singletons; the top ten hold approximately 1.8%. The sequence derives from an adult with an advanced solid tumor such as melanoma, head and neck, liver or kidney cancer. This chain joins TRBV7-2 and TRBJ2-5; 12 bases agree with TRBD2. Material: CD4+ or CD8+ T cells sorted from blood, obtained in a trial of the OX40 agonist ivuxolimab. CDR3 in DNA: TGTGCCAGCAGCAAGACTAGCGGGAGAGAGACCCAGTACTTC. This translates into CASSKTSGRETQYF.